These 19 T cell receptor beta chains came from one sample sequenced in a study of blood T cell repertoires in COVID-19. The repertoire was sequenced with immunoSEQ multiplex PCR; TCRdb's copy has only in-frame clones and lacks some. The data hold under 95,000 clones, with about 89% observed a single time. The sample comprised peripheral blood. The source of these receptors is a man in his fifties or sixties with COVID-19, enrolled during active disease.

On this clone itself: Compared with germline, one end of the junction differs, possibly owing to a read error. This sequence joins TRBV13 and TRBJ1-1, with 7 bases identical to TRBD1. The length of the CDR3 is 15 residues. CDR1 and CDR2 (germline): PRHDT, FYEKMQ (reference sequence). The DNA for the CDR3 is TGTGCCAGCAGCCTAGGAGACAGGGATAACACTGAAGCTTTCTTT. The encoded protein is CASSLGDRDNTEAFF.

The chain has TRBV4-1 and TRBJ2-7; 9 bases map to TRBD2. CDR1 and CDR2 (germline): MGHRA, YSYEKL. The V gene end was trimmed by 3 bases and the J gene end by 2 bases; junction bases not matched to a gene: 5. This CDR3 is 15 amino acids long. The CDR3 nucleotides read TGCGCCAGCAGCCATCAAGCGGGAGGCGCCTACGAGCAGTACTTC. As protein: CASSHQAGGAYEQYF.

The gene calls are TRBV3-1 (or the pseudogene TRBV3-2) and TRBJ2-6, with 7 bases lining up with TRBD2. The V segment lost 1 base and the J segment 4 bases; nucleotides outside the gene matches: 4. CDR1 and CDR2 from the germline V gene are LGHDT and YNNKEL (reference sequence). The CDR3 covers 16 residues. The CDR3 nucleotides read TGTGCCAGCAGCCAAGGAGCGGGACCAGGGGCCAACGTCCTGACTTTC. Its translation: CASSQGAGPGANVLTF.

This clone was seen a few times. The chain carries TRBV10-3 and TRBJ1-6, with 8 bases that match TRBD1. J gave up 7 bases and V 2 bases, and 1 base lay outside the gene matches. There are 14 residues in the CDR3. The germline gives CDR1 ENHRY, CDR2 SYGVKD. The CDR3 sequence is CAISEPGGNSPLHF. The CDR3 DNA follows: TGTGCCATCAGTGAGCCAGGGGGCAATTCACCCCTCCACTTT.

The genes are TRBV11-3 and TRBJ2-1, with a tentative D call TRBD1 (6 bases). This CDR3 is 13 amino acids long. Per the germline V gene, CDR1 is SGHNT and CDR2 is YENEEA. The ends were cut back, 6 bases at V and 5 bases at J, with 11 bases in the middle. The CDR3 sequence is CASSAGVNNEQFF. The CDR3 nucleotides read TGTGCCAGCAGTGCAGGGGTTAACAATGAGCAGTTCTTC.

The J gene is TRBJ2-7, the V gene TRBV18; the match to TRBD2 covers 8 bases. The V segment lost 3 bases and the J segment 5 bases; nucleotides outside the gene matches: 9. This CDR3 is built from 15 residues. The germline gives CDR1 KGHSH, CDR2 LQKENI. CDR3 nucleotide sequence: TGTGCCAGCTCACCGCCGGGACTAGTTTCCCACGAGCAGTACTTC. Its protein is CASSPPGLVSHEQYF.

V gene TRBV3-1 (or the pseudogene TRBV3-2) combines with J gene TRBJ1-2; D unresolved. CDR1 and CDR2 from the germline V gene are LGHDT and YNNKEL (reference sequence). The CDR3 consists of 14 residues. With 0 bases removed from V and 2 bases from J, the gap between germline ends came to 7 bases. The CDR3 coding sequence is TGTGCCAGCAGCCAAGACCCAGGAAACTATGGCTACACCTTC. Translated, it gives CASSQDPGNYGYTF.

In this sample, this clone turned up once. The genes are TRBV5-1 and TRBJ2-7, with D maybe TRBD1 (6 bases). Germline CDR1 SGHRS, CDR2 YFSETQ. The CDR3 has 14 amino acids. Trimming took 4 bases from V and 3 from J, leaving 14 bases between them. CDR3 nucleotides: TGCGCCAGCAGCCTTATGCAGGGGAACTACGAGCAGTACTTC. It yields the protein CASSLMQGNYEQYF. Looking up the rest from reference TRBV5-1 and TRBJ2-7 gives the full variable domain: KAGVTQTPRYLIKTRGQQVTLSCSPISGHRSVSWYQQTPGQGLQFLFEYFSETQRNKGNFPGRFSGRQFSNSRSEMNVSTLELGDSALYLCASSLMQGNYEQYFGPGTRLTVT.

This chain connects TRBV4-3 to TRBJ1-5; 7 nucleotides align to TRBD1. The CDR3 contains 14 residues. J gave up 3 bases and V 3 bases, and 2 bases lay outside the gene matches. Germline CDR1 reads LGHNA; CDR2 reads YSLEER. CDR3 nucleotide sequence: TGCGCCAGCAGCCAGGGACAGTTCAATCAGCCCCAGCATTTT. It codes for CASSQGQFNQPQHF.

This clone was recorded once. The chain employs TRBV4-3 and TRBJ1-4; D perhaps matches TRBD1 (6 bases). This CDR3 region has 15 residues. V lost 4 bases to trimming and J lost 4 bases, with 13 bases between them. Germline CDR1 and CDR2: LGHNA and YSLEER. The CDR3 DNA reads TGCGCCAGCAGCCGGGACATCGGCAATAATGAAAAACTGTTTTTT. Encoded protein: CASSRDIGNNEKLFF.

The chain uses TRBV19 and TRBJ1-2; TRBD1 matches at 7 bases. CDR3 length: 13 residues. The germline CDR1 and CDR2 sequences are LNHDA and SQIVND (reference sequence). V dropped 7 bases and J dropped 4; count of bases not matched to a gene: 6. CDR3 DNA: TGTGCCAGTAACATGGGACAGTCCTATGGCTACACCTTC. This gives the protein CASNMGQSYGYTF.

The J gene is TRBJ1-2, the V gene TRBV29-1; TRBD1 is a possible D gene (6 bases). Germline loops: CDR1 SQVTM, CDR2 ANQGSEA. This CDR3 has 14 amino acids. The V and J ends lost 0 bases and 8 bases respectively, with 16 bases between them. CDR3 bases: TGCAGCGTTGAAGATCTGACAGGTTTTCAGGGCTACACCTTC. Translating it yields CSVEDLTGFQGYTF. Variable domain in full (rest from reference TRBV29-1 and TRBJ1-2): SAVISQKPSRDICQRGTSLTIQCQVDSQVTMMFWYRQQPGQSLTLIATANQGSEATYESGFVIDKFPISRPNLTFSTLTVSNMSPEDSSIYLCSVEDLTGFQGYTFGSGTRLTVV.

The chain uses TRBV5-4 and TRBJ1-2; 9 nucleotides match TRBD1. The CDR3 runs 13 residues. Germline assignment: CDR1 SGHNT and CDR2 YYREEE (reference sequence). The V gene end was trimmed by 4 bases and the J gene end by 11 bases; junction bases not matched to a gene: 9. CDR3 residues: CASSQPGTGQYTF. The CDR3 bases are TGTGCCAGCAGCCAGCCGGGGACAGGGCAGTACACCTTC.

This rearrangement joins TRBV10-3 to TRBJ2-6, with D possibly matching TRBD1 (6 bases). V lost 3 bases to trimming and J lost 2 bases, with 8 bases between them. CDR1 is ENHRY and CDR2 is SYGVKD in the germline V gene. The CDR3 length is 15 residues. The CDR3 DNA is TGTGCCATCAGTGACGGGACAACTGGGGCCAACGTCCTGACTTTC. It yields the protein CAISDGTTGANVLTF.

The CDR3 here is CASSLQGATSEAFF. The CDR3 coding sequence is TGTGCCAGCAGCTTGCAGGGGGCAACGTCTGAAGCTTTCTTT. The chain recombines TRBV5-4 with TRBJ1-1; 8 positions agree with TRBD1. Germline CDR1 is SGHNT and CDR2 is YYREEE (reference sequence). The J segment lost 6 bases and the V segment lost 1 base, leaving 5 bases of the junction unmatched. This CDR3 region has 14 residues.

The chain carries TRBV18 and TRBJ2-7; TRBD1 is a possible D gene (5 bases). CDR1 and CDR2 (germline): KGHSH, LQKENI. Trimming stripped 5 bases from V and 5 bases from J, with 13 bases between. The CDR3 is 13 amino acids. CDR3 DNA: TGTGCCAGCTCATCCAGGGTGTTAGACGAGCAGTACGTC. It codes for CASSSRVLDEQYV.

A single count supports this clone. V and J are TRBV6-4 and TRBJ2-4, with TRBD1 identical over 7 bases. J was trimmed by 0 bases and V by 6 bases; bases with no gene match: 5. CDR3 size: 15 residues. Germline values: CDR1 MRHNA, CDR2 SNTAGT. This chain's CDR3 is CASRGTVEAKNIQYF. The CDR3 region has the DNA TGTGCCAGCAGAGGGACAGTTGAAGCCAAAAACATTCAGTACTTC.

The chain has TRBV6-6 and TRBJ2-2, with D unresolved. The CDR3 runs 14 residues. From germline, CDR1 is MNHNY and CDR2 SVGAGI (reference sequence). Trimming shortened V by 7 bases and J by 3 bases, and 12 bases separated the two germline ends. CDR3 sequence: CASTILEDTGELFF. CDR3 in DNA: TGTGCCAGCACCATCCTAGAAGACACCGGGGAGCTGTTTTTT.

Here the CDR3 reads CASSQYRGLNTEAFF. CDR3 nucleotides: TGCGCCAGCAGCCAGTACAGGGGATTAAACACTGAAGCTTTCTTT. The chain carries TRBV5-1 and TRBJ1-1, with 7 bases lining up with TRBD1. Germline values: CDR1 SGHRS, CDR2 YFSETQ. The CDR3 has 15 amino acids. The V gene end was trimmed by 4 bases and the J gene end by 2 bases; junction bases not matched to a gene: 8. The full variable domain, rest sourced from reference TRBV5-1 and TRBJ1-1, is KAGVTQTPRYLIKTRGQQVTLSCSPISGHRSVSWYQQTPGQGLQFLFEYFSETQRNKGNFPGRFSGRQFSNSRSEMNVSTLELGDSALYLCASSQYRGLNTEAFFGQGTRLTVV.